One sample yielded the 3 T cell receptor beta chains listed below, sequenced in a study of blood T cell repertoires in COVID-19. Using immunoSEQ multiplex PCR, the repertoire was profiled, and TCRdb retains in-frame clones only, with some absent. Altogether tens of thousands of clones are present, over 75% being singletons, with the ten largest covering around 4.8%. The sample consisted of peripheral blood. The receptors stem from a human donor in a cohort sampled during active COVID-19.

This chain joins TRBV7-2 and TRBJ1-5, with unresolved D. V was trimmed by 5 bases and J by 3 bases, leaving 11 bases between them. This CDR3 is 14 amino acids long. Germline loops: CDR1 SGHTA, CDR2 FQGNSA. Written as DNA, the CDR3 is TGTGCCAGCAGCCCAAGCGCTTTCAATCAGCCCCAGCATTTT. Protein: CASSPSAFNQPQHF.

This chain joins TRBV15 and TRBJ2-2; no firm D call. The CDR3 spans 14 residues. V was shortened by 5 bases and J by 5 bases, with 12 bases between the two germline ends. Germline V gene lookup returns CDR1 LNHNV and CDR2 YYDKDF (reference sequence). As DNA, the CDR3 is TGTGCCACCAGCCACGGTCACTATACCGGGGAGCTGTTTTTT. Translating it yields CATSHGHYTGELFF. Variable domain in full (rest from reference TRBV15 and TRBJ2-2): DAMVIQNPRYQVTQFGKPVTLSCSQTLNHNVMYWYQQKSSQAPKLLFHYYDKDFNNEADTPDNFQSRRPNTSFCFLDIRSPGLGDTAMYLCATSHGHYTGELFFGEGSRLTVL.

This clone appeared a single time. The gene calls are TRBV18 and TRBJ1-3; 8 bases are shared with TRBD1. Germline V gene sequence: CDR1 KGHSH, CDR2 LQKENI. Germline trimming cut 3 bases from V and 0 bases from J; bases unmatched to any gene: 4. This CDR3 contains 16 residues. Written as DNA, the CDR3 is TGTGCCAGCTCACCGCAGGGGGCACACTCTGGAAACACCATATATTTT. Encoded protein: CASSPQGAHSGNTIYF.